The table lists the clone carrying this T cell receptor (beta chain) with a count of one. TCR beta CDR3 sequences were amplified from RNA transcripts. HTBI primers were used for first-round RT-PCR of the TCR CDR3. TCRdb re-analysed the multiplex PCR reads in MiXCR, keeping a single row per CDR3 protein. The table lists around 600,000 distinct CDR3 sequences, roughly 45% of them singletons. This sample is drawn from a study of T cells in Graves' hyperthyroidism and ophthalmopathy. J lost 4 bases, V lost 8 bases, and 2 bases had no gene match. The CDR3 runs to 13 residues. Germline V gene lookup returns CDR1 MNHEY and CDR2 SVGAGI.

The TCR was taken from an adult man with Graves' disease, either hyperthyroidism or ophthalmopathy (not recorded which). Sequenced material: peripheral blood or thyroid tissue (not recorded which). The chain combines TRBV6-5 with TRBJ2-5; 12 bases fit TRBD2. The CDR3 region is CASWGLAGETQYF. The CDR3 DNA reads TGTGCCAGCTGGGGACTAGCGGGAGAGACCCAGTACTTC.